Below, 10 T cell receptor beta chains from the same sample are listed, as sequenced in a study of Ad26.COV2.S vaccination and SARS-CoV-2 variants. The treatment is: around 19 received Ad26.COV2.S at low or high dose, single or two shots; several received placebo; per-sample allocation not given. At day 63 after the first vaccine or placebo injection, samples were drawn. The method was immunoSEQ multiplex PCR; TCRdb's version includes in-frame clones alone and lacks a portion of them. In the table there are 250,000 or so clones, 87% of which are singletons. The source was peripheral blood, collected in a trial of Ad26.COV2.S vaccine versus placebo. Receptor source: a person between 18 and 65 years old who received the Ad26.COV2.S COVID-19 vaccine or a placebo.

The chain uses TRBV19 and TRBJ1-5; no definite D call. V dropped 4 bases and J dropped 4 bases, with 8 bases sitting between them. Per germline, CDR1 LNHDA and CDR2 SQIVND (reference sequence). This CDR3 comprises 13 residues. CDR3 sequence reads: CASSSTVNQPQHF. In nucleotides, the CDR3 is TGTGCCAGTAGTAGTACGGTGAATCAGCCCCAGCATTTT.

This chain connects TRBV6-1 to TRBJ2-7; the D gene is possibly TRBD1 (6 bases). V was shortened by 3 bases and J by 2 bases, with 11 bases between the two germline ends. The germline V gene has CDR1 MNHNS and CDR2 SASEGT. The CDR3 has 14 residues. CDR3 DNA: TGTGCCAGCAGTGAGGTAGGACAGACCTACGAGCAGTACGTC. Encoded protein: CASSEVGQTYEQYV.

The chain has TRBV6-5 and TRBJ2-3, with D possibly being TRBD1 (5 bases). Germline V lookup: CDR1 MNHEY, CDR2 SVGAGI. The ends were cut back, 6 bases at V and 2 bases at J, with 15 bases in the middle. The CDR3 runs 15 residues. As DNA, the CDR3 is TGTGCCAGCAGGGCCAGGGATCTCCTCACAGATACGCAGTATTTT. It codes for CASRARDLLTDTQYF.

About this clone: Mismatch with germline at one junction end may stem from a read error. The V call is TRBV7-7, the J call TRBJ2-7, with TRBD1 as a possible D gene (5 bases). Germline V gene lookup returns CDR1 SSHAT and CDR2 FNYEAQ (reference sequence). CDR3 length equals 15 residues. CDR3 amino acids: CASSPDSEIAYEQYF. The CDR3 nucleotides are TGTGCTAGCAGTCCAGACAGCGAAATCGCCTACGAGCAGTACTTC.

V gene TRBV7-2 combines with J gene TRBJ1-5; D ambiguous. This CDR3 contains 13 residues. Germline V lookup: CDR1 SGHTA, CDR2 FQGNSA. V was clipped by 1 base and J by 4 bases, with 5 bases between them. CDR3 nucleotides: TGTGCCAGCAGCTTAGATGGAAATCAGCCCCAGCATTTT. Protein product: CASSLDGNQPQHF. The full variable domain, in which reference TRBV7-2 and TRBJ1-5 provide the parts outside the CDR3, is GAGVSQSPSNKVTEKGKDVELRCDPISGHTALYWYRQSLGQGLEFLIYFQGNSAPDKSGLPSDRFSAERTGGSVSTLTIQRTQQEDSAVYLCASSLDGNQPQHFGDGTRLSIL.

In this sample, this clone turned up once. The chain couples TRBV4-3 to TRBJ1-4; TRBD1 might be the D (6 bases). V was cut by 1 base and J by 15 bases, with 15 bases left in between. CDR1 is LGHNA and CDR2 is YSLEER in the germline V gene. The CDR3 sequence is 13 residues long. CDR3 nucleotide sequence: TGCGCCAGCAGCCAAGTACTCGGACAGTCCTTGTTTTTT. This codes for CASSQVLGQSLFF.

This chain links TRBV4-3 with TRBJ2-4; D is perhaps TRBD1 or TRBD2 (6 bases each). This CDR3 has 19 amino acids. CDR1 is LGHNA and CDR2 is YSLEER in the germline V gene. V lost 0 bases and J lost 8, with 26 bases in between. CDR3 amino acids: CASSQEGGRRGDTGDIQYF. For the CDR3, the DNA is TGCGCCAGCAGCCAAGAAGGGGGACGGCGCGGGGACACTGGGGACATTCAGTACTTC.

Points on this clone: This specimen includes other DNA sequences encoding the same CDR3. This rearrangement joins TRBV2 to TRBJ1-5; D remains ambiguous. CDR3 length equals 13 residues. From germline, CDR1 is SNHLY and CDR2 FYNNEI. Between the trimmed V and J ends, which lost 1 base and 4 bases, there was a span of 5 bases. The DNA of the CDR3 is TGTGCCAGCAGTGAAGGGCCAAATCAGCCCCAGCATTTT. Its protein product is CASSEGPNQPQHF.

The chain employs TRBV19 and TRBJ2-7; D unresolved. CDR1 and CDR2 from the germline V gene are LNHDA and SQIVND (reference sequence). The ends were cut back, 3 bases at V and 4 bases at J, with 10 bases in the middle. The CDR3 is 13 amino acids. The CDR3 spells CASSISDAYEQYF. The CDR3 region has the DNA TGTGCCAGTAGTATTTCGGACGCGTACGAGCAGTACTTC.

The chain couples TRBV18 to TRBJ1-2; D is unresolved. CDR3 length: 16 amino acids. Trimming pared 2 bases from V and 7 bases from J, leaving 20 bases between. Germline V gene data show CDR1 as KGHSH and CDR2 as LQKENI. Here the CDR3 DNA reads TGTGCCAGCTCACCATCGGTGGGATCGTGGGGTACTGGCTACACCTTC. Translated, it gives CASSPSVGSWGTGYTF.